This T cell receptor beta chain was identified during a study of CD8+CD57+ T cells in acquired aplastic anemia (dated by TCRdb to about 2018). For context, the study as a whole: On average, sorted CD4+ and CD8+ cells yielded 3.2 ug of extracted DNA, with a range of about 0.19 to 30 ug. CD8+CD57+ expansion was defined as frequency above the mean frequency observed in healthy subjects.

The patients picked for sequencing were ones in whom flow cytometry had shown an expansion of CD8+CD57+ cells. Severe acquired aplastic anemia was diagnosed in all patients according to International Study of Aplastic Anemia and Agranulocytosis and Camitta criteria. Patients had received no therapy at the time of blood sampling. In the study, sorted CD4+ and CD8+ blood T cells from patients with severe aplastic anemia and from healthy subjects underwent deep sequencing of TCR repertoires. Patients were enrolled in the USA under clinicaltrials.gov protocols 00001620, 01623167, 00001397, 00071045, 00081523 and 00961064. Ficoll-Paque density gradient centrifugation was used to isolate peripheral blood mononuclear cells. Before DNA extraction, CD4+ and CD8+ T cells were sorted by FACS or by magnetic beads. Overall results and qualifications from the work: About 28 CD8+ CDR3 sequences were found in both patients and controls but appeared to be highly expressed in patients and within the immunodominant clones of the patients. Between patients and healthy controls, no significant difference in CD8+ Simpson's diversity was found (P=0.060).

Genomic DNA served as template for TCR beta VDJ combination and CDR3 sequence profiling. TCR repertoire sequencing was run on an Illumina HiSeq 2000. In the original analysis: Repertoire assessment relied on Simpson's diversity index, CDR3 size and DJ length profiles, and TRBV/TRBJ rearrangement plots. The immunodominant clone was defined as the most abundant DNA sequence in deep sequencing data. CDR3 amino acid sequences were screened for sharing across subjects and were compared with published repertoires and the VDJdb database. TCRdb applied fastp at Q25 and MiXCR to the public reads, then kept only in-frame beta chains. CDR3 protein sequences are deduplicated, and each keeps its most common genes and DNA. TCRdb assigned the V and J calls; the authors' analysis was not used. Present in this sample are around 200,000 distinct CDR3 sequences, under 50% of which were seen just once. About 20% of the sample is taken by the ten largest.

This clonotype appeared many times. Its binding antigen is unknown. Within one base of it there is no much larger clone, and no base qualities were kept. CDR1 and CDR2 are read off the germline V gene as MNHNS and SASEGT. The CDR3, from cysteine to phenylalanine, totals 14 residues. Only CDR3 DNA is held: 42 bases, read in frame from base 1. Deletion took 2 bases off V and 1 base off J, with a span of 6 bases between the germline ends. Source material: sorted CD4+, CD8+, or CD8+CD57+ T cells (not recorded which) from PBMCs. The V and J segments used are TRBV6-1 and TRBJ1-5; no D gene call is confident. The sequence came from a human donor with aplastic anemia. CDR3 loop: CASSEYKSNQPQHF. The DNA is TGTGCCAGCAGTGAATACAAGAGCAATCAGCCCCAGCATTTT.